The sequence of this TCR beta chain was determined in a study of T cells in Graves' hyperthyroidism and ophthalmopathy. Amplified TCR beta CDR3 regions derived from RNA transcripts. HTBI primers drove first-round RT-PCR of the TCR CDR3. TCRdb re-derived calls from the multiplex PCR reads in MiXCR, one entry per CDR3 protein. The sample includes 500,000 to 650,000 distinct CDR3 sequences, 15% to 20% seen only once; the top ten take 17%. Sequencing was performed on blood. The receptor was derived from a woman under 30 with Graves' ophthalmopathy.

In DNA, the CDR3 is TGTGCCATCAGTGCCGGGGCAGGGACCTACGAGCAGTACTTC. It codes for CAISAGAGTYEQYF. The chain couples TRBV10-3 to TRBJ2-7; D may correspond to TRBD1 or TRBD2 (5 bases each). Germline CDR1 is ENHRY and CDR2 is SYGVKD. V lost 4 bases to trimming and J lost 2 bases, with 12 bases between them. The CDR3 spans 14 residues.